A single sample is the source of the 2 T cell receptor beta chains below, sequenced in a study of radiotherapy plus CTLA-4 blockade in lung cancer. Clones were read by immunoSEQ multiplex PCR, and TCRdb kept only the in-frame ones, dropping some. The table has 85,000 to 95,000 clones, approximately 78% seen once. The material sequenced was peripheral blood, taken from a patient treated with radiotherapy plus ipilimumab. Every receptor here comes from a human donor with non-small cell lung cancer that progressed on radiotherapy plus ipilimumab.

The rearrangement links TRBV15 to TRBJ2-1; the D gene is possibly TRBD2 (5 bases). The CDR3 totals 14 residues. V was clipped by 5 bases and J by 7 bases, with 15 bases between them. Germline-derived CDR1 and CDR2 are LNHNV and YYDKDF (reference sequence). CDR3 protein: CATSRGLSLNEQFF. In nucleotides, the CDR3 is TGTGCCACCAGCCGCGGGCTGTCCTTAAATGAGCAGTTCTTC. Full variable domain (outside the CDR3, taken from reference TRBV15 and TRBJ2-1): DAMVIQNPRYQVTQFGKPVTLSCSQTLNHNVMYWYQQKSSQAPKLLFHYYDKDFNNEADTPDNFQSRRPNTSFCFLDIRSPGLGDTAMYLCATSRGLSLNEQFFGPGTRLTVL.

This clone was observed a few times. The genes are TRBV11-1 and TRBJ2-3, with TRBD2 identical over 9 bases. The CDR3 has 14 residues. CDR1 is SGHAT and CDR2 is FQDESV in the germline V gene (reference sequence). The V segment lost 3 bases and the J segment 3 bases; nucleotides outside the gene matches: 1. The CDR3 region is CASSLSGRTDTQYF. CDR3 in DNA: TGTGCCAGCAGCTTGAGCGGGAGGACAGATACGCAGTATTTT.